Below, one T cell receptor beta chain is given with its context. The antigen remains unidentified. The sample comes from a study of T and B cells in COVID-19 patients. As for the study in general: Blood was sampled from COVID-19 patients who were either actively infected or recovered. General study results and limits: In COVID-19 patients, T cell receptor beta variable and joining gene use was reportedly strongly skewed. Symptomatic-phase blood samples from mildly ill patients and early samples from severe cases were scarce.

TRB rearrangements were amplified by multiplex PCR with BIOMED2 TRB-A/B primers. MiXCR, run by TCRdb on the multiplex PCR reads, gives a single entry per CDR3 protein. Found here are roughly 21,000 distinct CDR3 sequences, over 25% of them singletons; the top ten hold about 2.2%. Trimming took 0 bases from V and 5 from J, leaving 15 bases between them. This CDR3 is 16 amino acids long. Germline V lookup: CDR1 SGHNT, CDR2 YYREEE (reference sequence). Blood genomic DNA input for TRB amplification was 250-500 ng. The receptor was isolated from a human donor who had recovered from COVID-19. The sequenced material came from blood. This chain joins TRBV5-4 and TRBJ1-3; D remains ambiguous. CDR3 nucleotides: TGTGCCAGCAGCTTGGCCAGTGGGAGGGTTCGAAACACCATATATTTT. Its protein product is CASSLASGRVRNTIYF.